This T cell receptor beta chain emerged from a study of T cell changes during pregnancy in multiple sclerosis. Some clones are missing from TCRdb's copy, which holds only in-frame ones; the method was immunoSEQ multiplex PCR. This sample has around 39,000 clones, with about 88% found just once. The CDR3 consists of 15 residues. Germline-derived CDR1 and CDR2 are SQVTM and ANQGSEA. V lost 3 bases, J lost 3 bases, and 5 bases stayed unmatched. The clonotype originates from a female donor with multiple sclerosis, enrolled in a pregnancy study. The gene calls are TRBV29-1 and TRBJ2-5; TRBD2 matches at 12 bases. The sequencing used CD4+ T cells from peripheral blood mononuclear cells, collected before pregnancy. CDR3 DNA: TGCAGCGTTGACCCTAGACTAGCGGGAGAAGAGACCCAGTACTTC. Amino acid sequence: CSVDPRLAGEETQYF.